The 21 T cell receptor beta chains reported below all come from one sample, sequenced in a study of cytomegalovirus exposure and HLA in healthy donors. Primers included in the PCR were 60 Vbeta and 13 Jbeta primers. The table came from immunoSEQ multiplex PCR; TCRdb's copy has only in-frame clones and leaves some out. The profile shows 150,000 to 200,000 clones, around 83% of them singletons. Material for sequencing was PBMCs. The source is a man in his fifties or sixties in good health and CMV-seropositive.

This chain uses TRBV7-9 with TRBJ2-1; TRBD2 matches 9 bases. After removal of 0 bases from V and 6 bases from J, the junction contained 12 bases not matched to a gene. The CDR3 loop spans 18 amino acids. Per germline, CDR1 SEHNR and CDR2 FQNEAQ (reference sequence). The CDR3 spells CASSLASGTSLRPNEQFF. The CDR3 DNA is TGTGCCAGCAGCTTAGCCTCCGGGACTAGCCTCCGTCCCAATGAGCAGTTCTTC.

The chain employs TRBV19 and TRBJ2-3; D perhaps matches TRBD1 (6 bases). The CDR3 has 16 amino acids. Trimming stripped 6 bases from V and 2 bases from J, with 18 bases between. Germline CDR1 and CDR2: LNHDA and SQIVND (reference sequence). The CDR3 DNA sequence: TGTGCCAGTAGCATCTGGGGCGCAGGGGACACAGATACGCAGTATTTT. It specifies CASSIWGAGDTDTQYF. Together with reference TRBV19 and TRBJ2-3, the CDR3 gives the full variable domain: DGGITQSPKYLFRKEGQNVTLSCEQNLNHDAMYWYRQDPGQGLRLIYYSQIVNDFQKGDIAEGYSVSREKKESFPLTVTSAQKNPTAFYLCASSIWGAGDTDTQYFGPGTRLTVL.

The chain links TRBV19 to TRBJ2-5, with 11 bases matching TRBD2. Germline values: CDR1 LNHDA, CDR2 SQIVND (reference sequence). The CDR3 extends over 15 amino acids. The V gene end was trimmed by 4 bases and the J gene end by 5 bases; junction bases not matched to a gene: 6. The CDR3, as DNA: TGTGCCAGTAGTACAACTAGCGGGAGTCGTGAGACCCAGTACTTC. This sequence encodes CASSTTSGSRETQYF. The full variable domain, in which reference TRBV19 and TRBJ2-5 provide the parts outside the CDR3, is DGGITQSPKYLFRKEGQNVTLSCEQNLNHDAMYWYRQDPGQGLRLIYYSQIVNDFQKGDIAEGYSVSREKKESFPLTVTSAQKNPTAFYLCASSTTSGSRETQYFGPGTRLLVL.

This clone was observed a single time. V and J are TRBV5-4 and TRBJ2-3; D not resolved. The CDR3 is 14 residues long. Germline CDR1 is SGHNT and CDR2 is YYREEE (reference sequence). The ends were cut back, 0 bases at V and 1 base at J, with 6 bases in the middle. CDR3 nucleotides: TGTGCCAGCAGCTTGGCCCCAGGCACAGATACGCAGTATTTT. Translation gives CASSLAPGTDTQYF.

The V gene is TRBV7-9, the J gene TRBJ1-2, with D unresolved. V lost 3 bases and J 3 bases, leaving 11 bases between the germline ends. Germline V lookup: CDR1 SEHNR, CDR2 FQNEAQ (reference sequence). The CDR3 runs to 14 residues. The chain's CDR3 is CASSFPGSHYGYTF. The CDR3 DNA reads TGTGCCAGCAGCTTTCCCGGGTCCCACTATGGCTACACCTTC.

The rearrangement uses TRBV29-1 and TRBJ2-1, with TRBD2 identical over 9 bases. Germline V lookup: CDR1 SQVTM, CDR2 ANQGSEA. The CDR3 contains 14 residues. The junction had 3 bases not matched to a gene; V was cut back by 6 bases and J by 0 bases. The CDR3 nucleotides read TGCAGCGTGGTTAGCGGGAGCTCCTACAATGAGCAGTTCTTC. Residues: CSVVSGSSYNEQFF.

V is TRBV30 and J is TRBJ2-1; 7 nucleotides align to TRBD2. V shed 1 base and J 8 bases; nucleotides not matched to a gene: 20. Looked up from germline, CDR1 is GTSNPN and CDR2 is SVGIG (reference sequence). This CDR3 region has 18 residues. The CDR3 here is CAWSDSSRLGGSFDEQFF. The CDR3 nucleotides are TGTGCCTGGAGTGACAGCAGTAGGTTGGGCGGGAGTTTTGATGAGCAGTTCTTC.

The chain combines TRBV28 with TRBJ1-2; D may be TRBD1 (5 bases). Germline CDR1 is MDHEN and CDR2 is SYDVKM. The CDR3 covers 14 residues. Trimming took 3 bases from V and 8 from J, leaving 16 bases between them. The CDR3 sequence: CASSFAGAGVGYTF. DNA of the CDR3: TGTGCCAGCAGTTTTGCAGGCGCGGGGGTCGGCTACACCTTC.

The chain uses TRBV4-1 and TRBJ2-6; D call uncertain. CDR1 is MGHRA and CDR2 is YSYEKL in the germline V gene. The V end was cut by 3 bases, the J end by 2 bases, with 8 bases between. This CDR3 is built from 15 residues. CDR3 residues: CASSHPGAGANVLTF. CDR3 coding DNA: TGCGCCAGCAGCCACCCCGGAGCTGGGGCCAACGTCCTGACTTTC.

In its sample, this clone was seen once. The rearrangement joins TRBV4-1 to TRBJ2-1; TRBD2 might be the D (5 bases). V lost 4 bases, J lost 8 bases, and 9 bases lay in between. Germline values: CDR1 MGHRA, CDR2 YSYEKL. The CDR3 has 12 amino acids. The CDR3 sequence: CASSPYGDEQFF. The DNA for the CDR3 is TGCGCCAGCAGCCCCTACGGGGATGAGCAGTTCTTC.

The rearrangement joins TRBV2 to TRBJ1-3; a weak D match, TRBD1 (6 bases). The germline V gene encodes CDR1 SNHLY and CDR2 FYNNEI. This CDR3 region has 15 residues. Trimming pared 5 bases from V and 0 bases from J, leaving 11 bases between. The CDR3 region is CASSPDSFSGNTIYF. DNA of the CDR3: TGTGCCAGCAGTCCGGACAGCTTCTCTGGAAACACCATATATTTT.

This clone has only one observation. The V call is TRBV28, the J call TRBJ2-2, with TRBD2 identical over 9 bases. V gave up 5 bases and J gave up 2 bases; unmatched junction bases: 9. This CDR3 spans 17 amino acids. CDR1 is MDHEN, CDR2 SYDVKM, per germline. The CDR3 DNA follows: TGTGCCAGCAGTCGTAGCGGGGGCCCCTATAACACCGGGGAGCTGTTTTTT. This sequence encodes CASSRSGGPYNTGELFF.

This clone was seen more than once but under ten times. This chain uses TRBV5-1 with TRBJ2-3, with 12 bases identical to TRBD2. Germline V gene lookup returns CDR1 SGHRS and CDR2 YFSETQ. V was pared by 6 bases and J by 9 bases, with 8 bases of the junction left unmatched. CDR3 length: 14 residues. The CDR3 loop reads CASTSTSGGDTQYF. The CDR3 nucleotides are TGCGCCAGCACCTCGACTAGCGGGGGTGACACGCAGTATTTT.

This clone was seen only a few times. The CDR3 DNA sequence: TGTGCCAGCAGTCCGACTAGCGGCTACAATGAGCAGTTCTTC. Protein sequence: CASSPTSGYNEQFF. V usage is TRBV6-1 and J usage is TRBJ2-1, with 9 nucleotides matching TRBD2. In germline, CDR1 is MNHNS, CDR2 SASEGT. The CDR3 has 14 residues. V gave up 5 bases and J gave up 3 bases; unmatched junction bases: 2.

This sequence joins TRBV5-4 and TRBJ2-1, with D possibly being TRBD2 (6 bases). Germline values: CDR1 SGHNT, CDR2 YYREEE (reference sequence). The V end was cut by 1 base, the J end by 4 bases, with 15 bases between. CDR3 length equals 16 residues. The CDR3 region is CASSLLSGLTYNEQFF. In nucleotides, the CDR3 is TGTGCCAGCAGCTTGTTAAGCGGGTTAACTTACAATGAGCAGTTCTTC.

For this clone: The same CDR3 can be traced to other DNA sequences in this sample. The V and J genes are TRBV10-3 and TRBJ2-3; 10 positions match TRBD2. The CDR3 consists of 16 residues. Looked up from germline, CDR1 is ENHRY and CDR2 is SYGVKD. V shed 0 bases, J shed 0 bases, and the junction held 0 bases outside the gene matches. The CDR3 spells CAISESTSGSTDTQYF. The CDR3 region has the DNA TGTGCCATCAGTGAGTCGACTAGCGGGAGCACAGATACGCAGTATTTT.

This clone was detected only a few times. This chain links TRBV5-5 with TRBJ2-7, with TRBD1 as a possible D gene (5 bases). With 4 bases removed from V and 3 bases from J, the gap between germline ends came to 8 bases. Germline lookup yields CDR1 SGHKS and CDR2 YYEKEE (reference sequence). CDR3 length equals 12 residues. The CDR3 is CASSTTVYEQYF. CDR3 sequence (DNA): TGTGCCAGCAGCACGACAGTCTACGAGCAGTACTTC.

V and J are TRBV11-2 and TRBJ1-5; TRBD1 matches 7 bases. Unmatched junction bases numbered 0, after V lost 0 bases and J lost 7 bases. Germline assignment: CDR1 SGHAT and CDR2 FQNNGV. The CDR3 spans 13 residues. CDR3 residues: CASSLETGQPQHF. CDR3 DNA: TGTGCCAGCAGCTTAGAGACAGGGCAGCCCCAGCATTTT.

In this sample, this clone turned up a few times. The chain employs TRBV2 and TRBJ2-3, with TRBD2 as a possible D gene (5 bases). This CDR3 has 15 amino acids. V was cut by 5 bases and J by 7 bases, with 19 bases left in between. Germline-derived CDR1 and CDR2 are SNHLY and FYNNEI. The CDR3: CASSPLAPEIYTQYF. CDR3 bases: TGTGCCAGCAGTCCCCTAGCTCCTGAAATATATACGCAGTATTTT.

The chain carries TRBV20-1 and TRBJ1-2; unclear D gene. Trimming took off 6 bases at V and 5 bases at J, with 10 bases between the two ends. Germline-derived CDR1 and CDR2 are DFQATT and SNEGSKA (reference sequence). The CDR3 loop spans 11 amino acids. The CDR3 here is CSATHRYGYTF. CDR3 DNA sequence: TGCAGTGCCACCCACAGATATGGCTACACCTTC.

The chain has TRBV5-3 and TRBJ2-7, with TRBD2 matching 10 bases. TRBV5-3 is treated as an ORF (open reading frame) with a function not yet certain. After removal of 7 bases from V and 9 bases from J, the junction contained 13 bases not matched to a gene. The CDR3 loop spans 14 amino acids. The chain's CDR3 is CARLAGVLCTRQYF. The DNA for the CDR3 is TGTGCCAGACTAGCGGGAGTTTTATGTACGAGGCAGTACTTC.